This T cell receptor (beta chain) originates from a study of shared clonotypes between healthy human individuals. The study, taken as a whole, reports: Estimated richness was generally greater in naive than memory subsets. Donor scarcity curtailed the genetic and exposure-history diversity represented herein.

Germline V CDR1 and CDR2: MDHEN, SYDVKM. Trimming left V 1 base short and J 8 bases short, with 5 bases between. The CDR3 is 11 residues long. Sequenced by immunoSEQ multiplex PCR; TCRdb stores in-frame clones only, minus some. The sample yields about 1.1 million clones, 70% to 85% seen once. This clone was seen a handful of times. The antigen is not known. The same CDR3 can be traced to other DNA sequences in this sample. The sequencing input was memory CD4+ T cells from PBMCs. Subset specified: CD45RA-negative fraction. The rearrangement joins TRBV28 to TRBJ1-1; D gene uncertain. The sequence derives from a man aged 18 to 35 in good health. Some clones in this sample may be carry-over from other donors' samples. CDR3 protein: CASSLSREAFF. The CDR3 DNA is TGTGCCAGCAGTTTATCCCGAGAAGCTTTCTTT.